Shown below are 10 T cell receptor beta chains from a single sample sequenced in a study of T cells after yellow fever vaccination. TCRdb redid the calling of the 5' RACE reads with MiXCR, one entry per CDR3 protein. This sample has 300,000 to 350,000 distinct CDR3 sequences, with 3% to 4.5% found just once. The source material was PBMCs, sampled 5 days after the yellow fever booster vaccination. The receptors here all came from a man younger than 30 who received the YFV17D yellow fever vaccine.

This clonotype was seen a few times. The chain joins TRBV20-1 to TRBJ2-3; TRBD2 matches at 16 bases. CDR3 length: 17 residues. Germline CDR1 DFQATT, CDR2 SNEGSKA (reference sequence). Trimming took 6 bases from V and 6 from J; bases not matched to a gene: 12. CDR3 region: CSASSGTSGGAVDTQYF. CDR3 DNA sequence: TGCAGTGCCTCCTCCGGGACTAGCGGGGGGGCAGTGGATACGCAGTATTTT.

The table lists this clonotype with many counts. The rearrangement uses TRBV11-2 and TRBJ1-1; 10 nucleotides line up with TRBD1. The CDR3 has 11 residues. Per germline, CDR1 SGHAT and CDR2 FQNNGV. The trim removed 3 bases at V and 11 bases at J, leaving 0 bases unmatched. CDR3 loop: CASSLGQGAFF. CDR3 bases: TGTGCCAGCAGCTTGGGACAGGGGGCTTTCTTT.

Many counts were recorded for this clonotype. The rearrangement uses TRBV2 and TRBJ2-1; D is undetermined. Germline CDR1 SNHLY, CDR2 FYNNEI. Trimming removed 6 bases at V and 0 bases at J, with 9 bases between. The CDR3 runs to 14 residues. The CDR3 sequence is CASRRTVSYNEQFF. In DNA, the CDR3 is TGTGCCAGCAGAAGGACGGTCTCCTACAATGAGCAGTTCTTC.

This chain joins TRBV27 and TRBJ2-7; unclear D gene. CDR1 is MNHEY, CDR2 SMNVEV, per germline (reference sequence). CDR3 length: 13 residues. Trimming shortened V by 5 bases and J by 0 bases, and 8 bases separated the two germline ends. In DNA form, the CDR3 reads TGTGCCAGCAGTCAAGGGCTCTCCTACGAGCAGTACGTC. This codes for CASSQGLSYEQYV.

The chain carries TRBV20-1 and TRBJ2-7, with D possibly TRBD2 on 6 matching bases. There are 13 residues in the CDR3. Germline assignment: CDR1 DFQATT and CDR2 SNEGSKA (reference sequence). V lost 3 bases, J lost 5 bases, and 14 bases lay in between. CDR3 in DNA: TGCAGTGCTAGTACACTAGCTGGCCACGAGCAGTACTTC. Its translation: CSASTLAGHEQYF.

J is TRBJ2-1 and V is TRBV15; 7 bases fit TRBD1. This CDR3 comprises 14 residues. CDR1 is LNHNV, CDR2 YYDKDF, per germline (reference sequence). The V and J ends lost 3 bases and 4 bases, in that order; junction bases with no gene match: 3. As DNA, the CDR3 is TGTGCCACCAGCAGGGGGGACAGTTACAATGAGCAGTTCTTC. Translation gives CATSRGDSYNEQFF.

J is TRBJ2-1 and V is TRBV25-1; tentatively, D is TRBD1 (6 bases). There are 15 residues in the CDR3. V was trimmed by 6 bases and J by 7 bases, leaving 19 bases between them. Germline V gene sequence: CDR1 MGHDK, CDR2 SYGVNS. CDR3 residues: CASSAISRGANEQFF. CDR3 coding DNA: TGTGCCAGCAGCGCCATATCCAGGGGTGCAAATGAGCAGTTCTTC.

The V call is TRBV7-3, the J call TRBJ2-1; no reliable D call. This CDR3 has 13 amino acids. Trimming stripped 5 bases from V and 6 bases from J, with 11 bases between. CDR1 SGHTA and CDR2 FQGTGA come from the germline V gene. The chain's CDR3 is CASSRGPRNEQFF. CDR3 bases: TGTGCCAGCAGCCGAGGACCGCGCAATGAGCAGTTCTTC.

The table lists this clonotype with a few counts. The chain uses TRBV5-1 and TRBJ2-5; the D is unclear. There are 15 residues in the CDR3. Trimming shortened V by 0 bases and J by 2 bases, and 11 bases separated the two germline ends. Germline V gene lookup returns CDR1 SGHRS and CDR2 YFSETQ. The CDR3 loop is CASSLDRAAQETQYF. The CDR3, as DNA: TGCGCCAGCAGCTTGGATAGGGCAGCACAAGAGACCCAGTACTTC.

This clonotype has just a few counts. This chain connects TRBV19 to TRBJ1-3; no clear D. Germline lookup yields CDR1 LNHDA and CDR2 SQIVND (reference sequence). CDR3 length: 14 amino acids. V was shortened by 10 bases and J by 3 bases, with 16 bases between the two germline ends. The CDR3 bases are TGTGCCACCGACCCGGCGGGGAATGGAAACACCATATATTTT. As protein: CATDPAGNGNTIYF.